These 25 T cell receptor beta chains originate from one sample sequenced in a study of T cell changes during pregnancy in multiple sclerosis. The method was immunoSEQ multiplex PCR; TCRdb's version includes in-frame clones alone and lacks a portion of them. This sample yields approximately 39,000 clones, of which around 94% are seen a single time; around 1.3% belongs to the top ten. Sequenced sample: PBMCs (not recorded whether the cells were cultured). Every receptor here comes from a female donor with multiple sclerosis, enrolled in a pregnancy study.

The chain links TRBV28 to TRBJ1-4, with 12 nucleotides matching TRBD1. Germline loops: CDR1 MDHEN, CDR2 SYDVKM. With V trimmed by 5 bases and J by 3 bases, 7 bases remained unmatched. The CDR3 has 17 amino acids. CDR3 DNA: TGTGCCAGCAGTGCCGGGACAGGGGGCCTCCCTAATGAAAAACTGTTTTTT. It specifies CASSAGTGGLPNEKLFF.

The V gene is TRBV27, the J gene TRBJ2-3, with 8 bases identical to TRBD2. Losses at the gene ends were 4 bases for V and 6 bases for J; bases not matched to a gene: 6. Germline assignment: CDR1 MNHEY and CDR2 SMNVEV (reference sequence). The CDR3 is 14 amino acids. DNA for the CDR3: TGTGCCAGCAGTTGGAGCGGGAGTTGGGATACGCAGTATTTT. It codes for CASSWSGSWDTQYF.

The chain uses TRBV19 and TRBJ2-7, with D perhaps given as TRBD1 or TRBD2 (6 bases each). V was shortened by 0 bases and J by 3 bases, with 15 bases between the two germline ends. This CDR3 comprises 16 residues. Germline lookup yields CDR1 LNHDA and CDR2 SQIVND (reference sequence). CDR3 loop: CASSIDLAGQFYEQYF. DNA for the CDR3: TGTGCCAGTAGTATAGATTTGGCGGGACAATTCTACGAGCAGTACTTC.

This chain links TRBV15 with TRBJ2-6; TRBD1 might be the D (6 bases). V lost 5 bases, J lost 0 bases, and 14 bases lay in between. This CDR3 comprises 17 residues. Germline V lookup: CDR1 LNHNV, CDR2 YYDKDF (reference sequence). In nucleotides, the CDR3 is TGTGCCACCAGCCCGGGACAACCGAACTCTGGGGCCAACGTCCTGACTTTC. It encodes CATSPGQPNSGANVLTF.

The J gene is TRBJ2-1, the V gene TRBV18, with D unclear. The CDR3 contains 16 residues. Germline CDR1 reads KGHSH; CDR2 reads LQKENI. V lost 1 base and J 0 bases, leaving 10 bases between the germline ends. The CDR3 loop reads CASSPLGLSSYNEQFF. The CDR3, as DNA: TGTGCCAGCTCACCACTAGGCTTGAGCTCCTACAATGAGCAGTTCTTC.

This clone was seen once. This chain joins TRBV19 and TRBJ2-7, with D perhaps assigned TRBD1 or TRBD2 (6 bases each). V was pared by 5 bases and J by 6 bases, with 14 bases between. CDR1 is LNHDA and CDR2 is SQIVND in the germline V gene (reference sequence). This CDR3 has 13 amino acids. The CDR3 region has the DNA TGTGCCAGTAGTCTCCGAGGGGGGTCCGAGCAGTACTTC. It codes for CASSLRGGSEQYF.

This chain joins TRBV29-1 and TRBJ2-1; D is uncertain. Trimming took off 4 bases at V and 2 bases at J, with 6 bases between the two ends. The germline CDR1 and CDR2 sequences are SQVTM and ANQGSEA. This CDR3 spans 12 amino acids. CDR3 loop: CSVVFPYNEQFF. CDR3 bases: TGCAGCGTTGTTTTTCCCTACAATGAGCAGTTCTTC.

This clone showed up just a few times. This chain links TRBV4-2 with TRBJ1-3; D uncertain. The V and J ends lost 0 bases and 4 bases respectively, with 16 bases between them. Germline V CDR1 and CDR2: LGHNA, YNFKEQ. This CDR3 spans 17 amino acids. The CDR3 loop is CASSQDGNLDSGNTIYF. The CDR3 bases are TGTGCCAGCAGCCAAGATGGCAACCTGGATTCGGGAAACACCATATATTTT.

This clone was counted a single time. The chain employs TRBV6-5 and TRBJ2-2, with no clear D. CDR3 size: 16 residues. V lost 0 bases and J 1 base, leaving 9 bases between the germline ends. The germline V gene encodes CDR1 MNHEY and CDR2 SVGAGI. The CDR3 here is CASSYSWSENTGELFF. The CDR3 DNA follows: TGTGCCAGCAGTTACTCCTGGTCGGAGAACACCGGGGAGCTGTTTTTT.

The V call is TRBV4-1, the J call TRBJ2-2; TRBD2 agrees at 7 bases. The CDR3 length is 17 residues. V trimming: 1 base; J trimming: 5 bases; junction bases outside the gene matches: 10. The germline V gene encodes CDR1 MGHRA and CDR2 YSYEKL. CDR3 residues: CASSQVLAGVKTGELFF. Written as DNA, the CDR3 is TGCGCCAGCAGCCAAGTCCTGGCGGGAGTTAAAACCGGGGAGCTGTTTTTT.

This clone has a single count. This rearrangement joins TRBV10-3 to TRBJ1-5, with D possibly TRBD1 on 6 matching bases. Trimming took 9 bases from V and 5 from J, leaving 23 bases between them. The CDR3 covers 16 residues. Germline V CDR1 and CDR2: ENHRY, SYGVKD. The CDR3: CAIAPRDKGGHQPQHF. In nucleotides, the CDR3 is TGTGCCATTGCCCCACGGGACAAAGGGGGGCATCAGCCCCAGCATTTT.

The chain employs TRBV5-1 and TRBJ2-6, with 8 bases aligning to TRBD1. The CDR3 is 14 amino acids. V shed 7 bases and J 0 bases; nucleotides not matched to a gene: 0. Germline V gives CDR1 SGHRS, CDR2 YFSETQ. The CDR3 DNA reads as TGCGCCAGCGACAGGGGCTCTGGGGCCAACGTCCTGACTTTC. Protein product: CASDRGSGANVLTF.

V usage is TRBV28 and J usage is TRBJ2-5, with 15 positions matching TRBD2. V dropped 5 bases and J dropped 4; count of bases not matched to a gene: 8. The CDR3 runs 17 residues. Germline CDR1 reads MDHEN; CDR2 reads SYDVKM. CDR3 sequence (DNA): TGTGCCAGCAGTCCGCCGGGACTAGCGGGAGGAAGAGAGACCCAGTACTTC. The encoded protein is CASSPPGLAGGRETQYF.

The chain uses TRBV10-2 and TRBJ2-7; TRBD1 might be the D (6 bases). V was pared by 6 bases and J by 2 bases, with 11 bases between. The CDR3 consists of 13 residues. Germline V gives CDR1 WSHSY, CDR2 SAAADI. Here the CDR3 reads CASSPTGTYEQYF. The CDR3, as DNA: TGCGCCAGCAGCCCGACAGGCACCTACGAGCAGTACTTC.

The chain uses TRBV19 and TRBJ1-4; D is ambiguous. V was shortened by 7 bases and J by 4 bases, with 16 bases between the two germline ends. This CDR3 contains 15 residues. CDR1 and CDR2 (germline): LNHDA, SQIVND (reference sequence). The CDR3 nucleotides are TGTGCCAGTACCGGGGTCGGAGGGTTTAATGAAAAACTGTTTTTT. It is translated as CASTGVGGFNEKLFF.

This rearrangement joins TRBV7-9 to TRBJ2-6, with 8 bases fitting TRBD1. The CDR3 is 16 residues long. Germline CDR1 SEHNR, CDR2 FQNEAQ (reference sequence). The trim removed 2 bases at V and 3 bases at J, leaving 3 bases unmatched. The CDR3 DNA reads as TGTGCCAGCAGCTTACAGGGGGCACTTGGGGCCAACGTCCTGACTTTC. Its translation: CASSLQGALGANVLTF.

This chain uses TRBV30 with TRBJ1-4, with D unclear. Trimming pared 0 bases from V and 5 bases from J, leaving 13 bases between. There are 15 residues in the CDR3. The germline V gene encodes CDR1 GTSNPN and CDR2 SVGIG (reference sequence). The CDR3 loop reads CAWSVPNSGNEKLFF. CDR3 sequence (DNA): TGTGCCTGGAGTGTACCGAACAGCGGAAATGAAAAACTGTTTTTT.

The chain joins TRBV27 to TRBJ1-5, with D possibly being TRBD1 (6 bases). The CDR3 is 14 residues long. In germline, CDR1 is MNHEY, CDR2 SMNVEV (reference sequence). Trimming removed 3 bases at V and 2 bases at J, with 8 bases between. This CDR3 reads CASSFRGGNQPQHF. CDR3 nucleotide sequence: TGTGCCAGCAGTTTCAGGGGCGGCAATCAGCCCCAGCATTTT.

The chain has TRBV15 and TRBJ1-2, with 8 bases lining up with TRBD1. This CDR3 is built from 15 residues. Per the germline V gene, CDR1 is LNHNV and CDR2 is YYDKDF (reference sequence). V lost 1 base and J lost 8; bases outside the gene matches: 9. In DNA, the CDR3 is TGTGCCACCAGCAGAGTTAATACAGGGGGTGGGGGCTACACCTTC. Its translation: CATSRVNTGGGGYTF. The whole variable domain, remainder taken from reference TRBV15 and TRBJ1-2, is DAMVIQNPRYQVTQFGKPVTLSCSQTLNHNVMYWYQQKSSQAPKLLFHYYDKDFNNEADTPDNFQSRRPNTSFCFLDIRSPGLGDTAMYLCATSRVNTGGGGYTFGSGTRLTVV.

The chain links TRBV19 to TRBJ2-7, with D possibly TRBD2 on 6 matching bases. The CDR3 length is 14 residues. The V gene's germline CDR1 is LNHDA and CDR2 SQIVND (reference sequence). Trimming removed 5 bases at V and 2 bases at J, with 13 bases between. CDR3 protein: CASSLRLVPYEQYF. The CDR3 nucleotides read TGTGCCAGTAGTCTTCGACTAGTTCCCTACGAGCAGTACTTC. Using reference TRBV19 and TRBJ2-7 for the parts outside the CDR3, the full variable domain is DGGITQSPKYLFRKEGQNVTLSCEQNLNHDAMYWYRQDPGQGLRLIYYSQIVNDFQKGDIAEGYSVSREKKESFPLTVTSAQKNPTAFYLCASSLRLVPYEQYFGPGTRLTVT.

The genes are TRBV4-3 and TRBJ1-2, with TRBD1 as a possible D gene (6 bases). The CDR3 sequence is 15 residues long. The germline V gene encodes CDR1 LGHNA and CDR2 YSLEER. The V and J ends lost 1 base and 2 bases respectively, with 11 bases between them. CDR3 residues: CASSQGRTGNYGYTF. The CDR3 region has the DNA TGCGCCAGCAGCCAAGGACGAACAGGGAACTATGGCTACACCTTC.

This clone is a singleton in its sample. The rearrangement joins TRBV19 to TRBJ1-4; D is ambiguous. Germline loops: CDR1 LNHDA, CDR2 SQIVND (reference sequence). V was clipped by 6 bases and J by 4 bases, with 12 bases between them. The CDR3 sequence is 14 residues long. Here the CDR3 reads CASRDRPGNEKLFF. Written as DNA, the CDR3 is TGTGCCAGTAGGGACCGACCCGGTAATGAAAAACTGTTTTTT.

The chain carries TRBV9 and TRBJ2-5; TRBD1 matches 7 bases. The CDR3 length is 15 residues. Germline values: CDR1 SGDLS, CDR2 YYNGEE. The V segment lost 0 bases and the J segment 3 bases; nucleotides outside the gene matches: 5. The CDR3 DNA reads TGTGCCAGCAGCGTAGTGGGGACAGTTAAAGAGACCCAGTACTTC. It yields the protein CASSVVGTVKETQYF.

The rearrangement uses TRBV6-5 and TRBJ2-7; D might be TRBD2 (6 bases). Trimming pared 0 bases from V and 6 bases from J, leaving 12 bases between. Germline CDR1 and CDR2: MNHEY and SVGAGI. The CDR3 extends over 14 amino acids. CDR3 sequence reads: CASSYSSGVVEQYF. CDR3 in DNA: TGTGCCAGCAGTTACTCGTCGGGAGTGGTCGAGCAGTACTTC.

This chain links TRBV7-2 with TRBJ1-1, with a possible D match to TRBD1 (5 bases). The length of the CDR3 is 14 residues. V lost 1 base, J lost 4 bases, and 10 bases lay in between. Germline V gives CDR1 SGHTA, CDR2 FQGNSA. Here the CDR3 reads CASSLVGGFTEAFF. CDR3 nucleotides: TGTGCCAGCAGCTTAGTCGGGGGTTTCACTGAAGCTTTCTTT.